A selection of T cell receptor beta chains follows, all from one sample in a study of T cell responses to AZD1222 COVID-19 vaccine. Assay: immunoSEQ multiplex PCR; the TCRdb copy retains only in-frame clones and omits some. The table has 130,000 or so clones, about 90% seen once; the top ten hold about 7.5%. The sequencing here drew on peripheral blood, taken 28 days after the second dose of the MenACWY control vaccine. The receptors shown here come from an adult who received the MenACWY meningococcal vaccine as a control. Each CDR3 is given with its conserved first and last residue. D genes are given only for firm matches. Expanded clones are given a class, and other clones once, few, many or no size at all.

-	14	-	TRBJ2-1	TRBV4-1	TGCGCCAGCAGCCAAGATCGGATAACTGATGAGCAGTTCTTC	CASSQDRITDEQFF
-	12	-	TRBJ2-7	TRBV5-8	TGTGCCACTGACAGGCGAACCTACGAGCAGTACTTC	CATDRRTYEQYF
-	11	-	TRBJ1-1	TRBV6-2/TRBV6-3	TGTGCCAGCAGTACCGAGTTGGGAGCTTTCTTT	CASSTELGAFF
-	14	-	TRBJ1-1	TRBV3-1/TRBV3-2	TGTGCCAGCAGCCAAGAGAGACCAAACACTGAAGCTTTCTTT	CASSQERPNTEAFF
TRBD2	15	-	TRBJ2-1	TRBV11-3	TGTGCCAGCAGCTTAGAGGGCGGGGGGGCGAATGAGCAGTTCTTC	CASSLEGGGANEQFF
-	14	-	TRBJ2-2	TRBV2	TGTGCCGGGGGAGCAAACCTGAACACCGGGGAGCTGTTTTTT	CAGGANLNTGELFF
-	17	-	TRBJ1-1	TRBV4-1	TGCGCCAGCAGCCAAGAAGGACGTGGCGGGGCGAACACTGAAGCTTTCTTT	CASSQEGRGGANTEAFF
TRBD2	13	-	TRBJ2-5	TRBV28	TGTGCCAGCAGGCGGGGGTCCCAAGAGACCCAGTACTTC	CASRRGSQETQYF
TRBD1	16	-	TRBJ2-1	TRBV24-1	TGTGCCACCAGTGACCCCGGACAGGGCCCCTCTAATGAGCAGTTCTTC	CATSDPGQGPSNEQFF
-	15	-	TRBJ1-2	TRBV5-1	TGCGCCAGCAGCAAAGGGACTGGGGAAAAGTATGGCTACACCTTC	CASSKGTGEKYGYTF
-	12	-	TRBJ1-1	TRBV5-1	TGCGCCAGCAGCTCCCACGCCCTTGAAGCTTTCTTT	CASSSHALEAFF
-	15	-	TRBJ1-1	TRBV28	TGTGCCAGCAGTTCGGAGGCAGGGGAGAACACTGAAGCTTTCTTT	CASSSEAGENTEAFF
-	15	-	TRBJ2-3	TRBV9	TGTGCCAGCAGCGTTGGCGGGCCCAGCACAGATACGCAGTATTTT	CASSVGGPSTDTQYF
TRBD1	17	once	TRBJ2-7	TRBV27	TGTGCCAGCAGCCTTAAAAGGCCGGGACAGGGGACCTACGAGCAGTACTTC	CASSLKRPGQGTYEQYF
TRBD2	19	-	TRBJ2-3	TRBV18	TGTGCCAGCTCACAACTCACAGCGGGAGGGACCGCTAGCACAGATACGCAGTATTTT	CASSQLTAGGTASTDTQYF
-	17	-	TRBJ2-7	TRBV10-3	TGTGCCATCGGAACATCTGGGCGGTTTCAGGGGACCTACGAGCAGTACTTC	CAIGTSGRFQGTYEQYF
-	17	-	TRBJ2-7	TRBV4-1	TGCGCCAGCAGCCAAACCGAGGGCGGGGCGGCGGGCTACGAGCAGTACTTC	CASSQTEGGAAGYEQYF
-	12	-	TRBJ2-1	TRBV3-1/TRBV3-2	TGTGCCAGCAGCCGTAACAGCGATGAGCAGTTCTTC	CASSRNSDEQFF
-	12	-	TRBJ2-7	TRBV12-3/TRBV12-4	TGTGCCAGCAGTTTAGTCTCCTACGAGCAGTACTTC	CASSLVSYEQYF
TRBD1	15	-	TRBJ2-2	TRBV7-3	TGTGCCAGCAGCTCCGCAGGGGGCTGGACCGGGGAGCTGTTTTTT	CASSSAGGWTGELFF
-	13	-	TRBJ2-5	TRBV18	TGTGCCAGCTCACCTCACCCCGGAGAGACCCAGTACTTC	CASSPHPGETQYF
-	15	once	TRBJ1-4	TRBV6-5	TGTGCCAGCAGTTACGATGGCCACGGGAATGAAAAACTGTTTTTT	CASSYDGHGNEKLFF
-	12	-	TRBJ1-2	TRBV3-1/TRBV3-2	TGTGCCAGCAGCCGGGACATCTGGGGCTACACCTTC	CASSRDIWGYTF
-	15	few	TRBJ1-2	TRBV30	TGTGCCTGGACAGTGGGACGGGGGGGAGCCTATGGCTACACCTTC	CAWTVGRGGAYGYTF
TRBD1	15	-	TRBJ1-1	TRBV7-9	TGTGCCAGCAGCTTTTGGACAGGTCTGAACACTGAAGCTTTCTTT	CASSFWTGLNTEAFF
TRBD2	17	-	TRBJ2-2	TRBV28	TGTGCCAGCAGTTTATGGGCCCTAGCGGGAGGGCCCGGGGAGCTGTTTTTT	CASSLWALAGGPGELFF
TRBD1	15	-	TRBJ1-6	TRBV19	TGTGCCAGTAGTATCCGGACAGGGCCAGATTCACCCCTCCACTTT	CASSIRTGPDSPLHF
-	13	few	TRBJ1-1	TRBV9	TGTGCCAGCAGCGTAGCAGGGTTCACTGAAGCTTTCTTT	CASSVAGFTEAFF
-	14	-	TRBJ2-7	TRBV18	TGTGCCAGCTCAGAGCAGGAGGGACCTTACGAGCAGTACTTC	CASSEQEGPYEQYF
-	15	-	TRBJ2-2	TRBV11-2	TGTGCCAGCAGCCTAGGGCAGGGGAACACCGGGGAGCTGTTTTTT	CASSLGQGNTGELFF
TRBD1	14	-	TRBJ2-2	TRBV6-5	TGTGCCACTAAGGGACAGGGGGGAGCCGGGGAGCTGTTTTTT	CATKGQGGAGELFF
TRBD1	17	-	TRBJ2-2	TRBV7-9	TGTGCCAGCAGCCCGAACTTCGGGACAGGTCTTCCCGGGGAGCTGTTTTTT	CASSPNFGTGLPGELFF
TRBD2	16	-	TRBJ2-1	TRBV30	TGTGCCTGGAGACCCTTAGCGGGGGGGCCTTACAATGAGCAGTTCTTC	CAWRPLAGGPYNEQFF